This T cell receptor beta chain derives from a study of blood T cell repertoires in COVID-19. Study summary: Researchers got acute and convalescent COVID-19 samples from the United States, Italy and Spain.

Grouping used clinical history reported by participants in a survey and questionnaire. Original handling: It was from reference gene primer amplification that nucleated cell counts were estimated. The assay was immunoSEQ multiplex PCR, and TCRdb's table has in-frame clones only and misses some. The DNA was the basis for D and trimming; V, J and clone size are from that table. The sample has 300,000 to 400,000 clones; 70% to 90% are singletons. The CDR3 covers 15 residues. The germline CDR1 and CDR2 sequences are KGHDR and SFDVKD. V was clipped by 4 bases and J by 6 bases; unmatched bases: 8. The sequence was collected from a woman between 25 and 40 years old with acute COVID-19. The sequencing sample was made of PBMCs or T cells enriched from blood (not recorded which). The chain combines TRBV24-1 with TRBJ1-5, with 7 bases matching TRBD1. The CDR3 region is CATSDHNRGGQPQHF. CDR3 DNA: TGTGCCACCAGTGACCATAACAGGGGTGGTCAGCCCCAGCATTTT.